A selection of T cell receptor beta chains follows, all from one sample in a study of blood T cell repertoires in COVID-19. Using immunoSEQ multiplex PCR, the repertoire was profiled, and TCRdb retains in-frame clones only, with some absent. The data show about 190,000 clones, over 75% seen once. The sample consisted of peripheral blood. These receptors were taken from a woman between 50 and 59 years old with acute or convalescent COVID-19. CDR3s include the opening cysteine and the closing phenylalanine or tryptophan. A D gene is named only where the DNA matches it firmly. Clone size, where shown, is once, few, many, or a class for clones that have expanded.

>TRBV23-1|NA|few|TRBJ2-7
TGCGCCAGCAGTCCTTATAACAGGTTTCACGAGCAGTACTTC
CASSPYNRFHEQYF
>TRBV30|NA|NA|TRBJ1-2
TGTGCCTGGAGTGTACGGGGGTATGGCTACACCTTC
CAWSVRGYGYTF
>TRBV10-1|NA|NA|TRBJ1-1
TGCGCCAGCAGTGAGTCGTCCCGGCGGGGAGCTTTCTTT
CASSESSRRGAFF
>TRBV5-6|TRBD2|NA|TRBJ2-5
TGTGCCAGCAGCTCGGAGGGACTAGCGGGAGAGACCCAGTACTTC
CASSSEGLAGETQYF
>TRBV2|NA|few|TRBJ1-5
TGTGCCAGCAGTCCCCTTAATCAGCCCCAGCATTTT
CASSPLNQPQHF
>TRBV15|NA|few|TRBJ1-4
TGTGCCACCAGCAGAGATTTTGGCCGAGGTGAAAAACTGTTTTTT
CATSRDFGRGEKLFF
>TRBV15|TRBD1|NA|TRBJ1-2
TGTGCCACCAGCAGAGATAACAGGGGCGCTTATGGCTACACCTTC
CATSRDNRGAYGYTF
>TRBV19|NA|NA|TRBJ2-2
TGTGCCAGTAGTATAGAGTGGAGGGCCGGGGAGCTGTTTTTT
CASSIEWRAGELFF
>TRBV6-2/TRBV6-3|NA|NA|TRBJ2-4
TGTGCCAGCAGTACGCCTAGGGCCAAAAACATTCAGTACTTC
CASSTPRAKNIQYF
>TRBV29-1|NA|NA|TRBJ1-1
TGCAGCGTGGGCGGACAGAGAATGAACACTGAAGCTTTCTTT
CSVGGQRMNTEAFF
>TRBV4-1|NA|once|TRBJ2-4
TGCGCCAGCAGCCAAGACCCCTCAAATAGGGGTAAAAACATTCAGTACTTC
CASSQDPSNRGKNIQYF
>TRBV27|NA|NA|TRBJ1-6
TGTGCCAGCAGTTTATCTAAAACAGGGAGTTCACCCCTCCACTTT
CASSLSKTGSSPLHF
>TRBV6-6|NA|NA|TRBJ2-3
TGTGCCAGCAGTTACCCAGGAGGAGACACAGATACGCAGTATTTT
CASSYPGGDTDTQYF
>TRBV28|NA|NA|TRBJ2-7
TGTGCCAGCAGTTTTCCGGGGTTGTCCTCCTACGAGCAGTACTTC
CASSFPGLSSYEQYF
>TRBV12-3/TRBV12-4|NA|NA|TRBJ2-2
TGTGCCAGCATGGGGGGGGCTCGGGAGCTGTTTTTT
CASMGGARELFF
>TRBV2|NA|NA|TRBJ1-1
TGTGCCAGCACGCCAGCGCCCGGGATGAACACTGAAGCTTTCTTT
CASTPAPGMNTEAFF
>TRBV30|NA|NA|TRBJ1-2
TGTGCCTGGAGAAAGAGGGAAGTTCGGGCCGGCTACACCTTC
CAWRKREVRAGYTF
>TRBV11-2|TRBD1|few|TRBJ1-2
TGTGCCAGCAGCTCAGGGGGACAGGCCTCGGGTGGCTACACCTTC
CASSSGGQASGGYTF
>TRBV3-1/TRBV3-2|TRBD1|NA|TRBJ2-4
TGTGCCAGCAGCCAAGCTTCACAGGGGATTCGCATTCAGTACTTC
CASSQASQGIRIQYF
>TRBV9|NA|NA|TRBJ1-1
TGTGCCAGCAGCTCCGATATTCGGGAGGGAGCTGAAGCTTTCTTT
CASSSDIREGAEAFF
>TRBV30|NA|NA|TRBJ1-4
TGTGCCTGGAGTGTATTCGAACAGGGAAGAAAGGTGGGGGAAAAACTGTTTTTT
CAWSVFEQGRKVGEKLFF
>TRBV12-5|NA|NA|TRBJ2-5
TGTGCTAGTGGTTTGGGCAGCGCGCGGGAGACCCAGTACTTC
CASGLGSARETQYF
>TRBV10-3|NA|NA|TRBJ1-1
TGTGCCATCAGTCCTGACAATCTGAACACTGAAGCTTTCTTT
CAISPDNLNTEAFF
>TRBV5-1|NA|once|TRBJ2-7
TGCGCCAGCAGCAAGGACTGGTCCTACGAGCAGTACTTC
CASSKDWSYEQYF
>TRBV6-5|NA|NA|TRBJ1-2
TGTGCCAGCAGTTCATTAACTGGCTATGGCTACACCTTC
CASSSLTGYGYTF
>TRBV6-5|NA|NA|TRBJ2-6
TGTGCCAGCAGTTACAAGAGCTCTGGGGCCAACGTCCTGACTTTC
CASSYKSSGANVLTF
>TRBV9|NA|NA|TRBJ2-1
TGTGCCAGCAGCCCGAGTGGAGGGAGCTCCTACAATGAGCAGTTCTTC
CASSPSGGSSYNEQFF
>TRBV4-3|TRBD2|NA|TRBJ2-7
TGCGCCAGCAGCCAAGATCGGGGGAGGGCCTACGAGCAGTACTTC
CASSQDRGRAYEQYF
>TRBV5-8|NA|NA|TRBJ1-1
TGTGCCAGCAGTAGCGGGGGCAGCCACACTGAAGCTTTCTTT
CASSSGGSHTEAFF
>TRBV6-5|NA|few|TRBJ2-1
TGTGCCAGCAGTATCGGACGAGGGAAATACAATGAGCAGTTCTTC
CASSIGRGKYNEQFF